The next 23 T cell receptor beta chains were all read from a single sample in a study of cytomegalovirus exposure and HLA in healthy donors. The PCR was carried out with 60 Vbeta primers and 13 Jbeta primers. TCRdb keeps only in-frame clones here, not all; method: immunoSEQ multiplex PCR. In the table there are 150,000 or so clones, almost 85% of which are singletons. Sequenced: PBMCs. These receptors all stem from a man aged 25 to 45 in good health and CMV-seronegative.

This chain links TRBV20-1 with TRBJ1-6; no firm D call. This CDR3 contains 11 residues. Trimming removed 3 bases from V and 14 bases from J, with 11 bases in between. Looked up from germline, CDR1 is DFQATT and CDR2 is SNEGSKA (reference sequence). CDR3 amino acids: CSASPTVALHF. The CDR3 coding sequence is TGCAGTGCTAGTCCGACTGTGGCCCTCCACTTT.

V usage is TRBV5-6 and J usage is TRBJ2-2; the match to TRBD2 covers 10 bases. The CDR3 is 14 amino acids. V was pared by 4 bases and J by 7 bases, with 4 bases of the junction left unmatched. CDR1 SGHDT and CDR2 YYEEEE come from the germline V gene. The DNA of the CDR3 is TGTGCCAGCAGCCCCGGACTAGCGGACGGGGAGCTGTTTTTT. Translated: CASSPGLADGELFF.

The CDR3 DNA reads as TGTGCCAGCTCACCACGTTTCGCAGGGGGCGAAGCCAAAAACATTCAGTACTTC. This encodes CASSPRFAGGEAKNIQYF. This chain links TRBV18 with TRBJ2-4; 8 positions match TRBD1. The CDR3 extends over 18 amino acids. The germline V gene has CDR1 KGHSH and CDR2 LQKENI. With V trimmed by 1 base and J by 0 bases, 8 bases remained unmatched.

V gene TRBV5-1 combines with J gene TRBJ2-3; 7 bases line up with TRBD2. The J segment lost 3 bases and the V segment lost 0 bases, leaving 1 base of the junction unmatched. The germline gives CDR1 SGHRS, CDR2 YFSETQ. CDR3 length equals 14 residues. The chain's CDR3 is CASSLAGGTDTQYF. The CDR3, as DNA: TGCGCCAGCAGCTTGGCCGGGGGGACAGATACGCAGTATTTT. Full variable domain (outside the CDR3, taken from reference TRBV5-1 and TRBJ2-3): KAGVTQTPRYLIKTRGQQVTLSCSPISGHRSVSWYQQTPGQGLQFLFEYFSETQRNKGNFPGRFSGRQFSNSRSEMNVSTLELGDSALYLCASSLAGGTDTQYFGPGTRLTVL.

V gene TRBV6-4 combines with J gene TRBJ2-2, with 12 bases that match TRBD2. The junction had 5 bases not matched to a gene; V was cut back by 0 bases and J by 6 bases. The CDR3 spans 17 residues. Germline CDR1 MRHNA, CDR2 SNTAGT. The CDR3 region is CASSDSLWTSGAGELFF. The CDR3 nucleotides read TGTGCCAGCAGTGACTCTCTTTGGACTAGCGGGGCCGGGGAGCTGTTTTTT.

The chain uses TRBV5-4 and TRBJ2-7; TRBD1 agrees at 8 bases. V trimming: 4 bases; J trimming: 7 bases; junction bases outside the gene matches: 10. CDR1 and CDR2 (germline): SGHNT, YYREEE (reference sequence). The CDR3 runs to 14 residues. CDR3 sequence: CASSPGQGLGEQYF. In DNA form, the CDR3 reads TGTGCCAGCAGCCCCGGACAGGGTCTGGGGGAGCAGTACTTC.

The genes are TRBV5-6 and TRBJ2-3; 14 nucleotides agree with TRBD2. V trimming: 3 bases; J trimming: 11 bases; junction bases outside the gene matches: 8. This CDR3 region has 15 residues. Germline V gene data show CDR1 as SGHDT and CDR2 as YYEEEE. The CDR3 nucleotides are TGTGCCAGCAGCTCCCGGCGGACTAGCGGGGGGAAGCAGTATTTT. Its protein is CASSSRRTSGGKQYF.

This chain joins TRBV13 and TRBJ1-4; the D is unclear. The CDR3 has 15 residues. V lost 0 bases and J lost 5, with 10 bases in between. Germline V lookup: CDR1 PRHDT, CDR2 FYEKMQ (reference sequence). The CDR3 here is CASSLGQAGNEKLFF. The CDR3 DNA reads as TGTGCCAGCAGCTTAGGGCAGGCTGGGAATGAAAAACTGTTTTTT.

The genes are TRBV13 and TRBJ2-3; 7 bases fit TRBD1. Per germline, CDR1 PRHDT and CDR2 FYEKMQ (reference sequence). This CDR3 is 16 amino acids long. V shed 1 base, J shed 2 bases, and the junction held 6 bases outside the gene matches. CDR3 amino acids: CASSLDRGPDTDTQYF. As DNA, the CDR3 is TGTGCCAGCAGCTTAGATAGGGGGCCAGACACAGATACGCAGTATTTT.

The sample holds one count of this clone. The CDR3 region is CASKPDRAMYEQYF. Written as DNA, the CDR3 is TGTGCCAGCAAACCGGACAGGGCAATGTACGAGCAGTACTTC. The chain recombines TRBV27 with TRBJ2-7, with TRBD1 identical over 8 bases. Germline V lookup: CDR1 MNHEY, CDR2 SMNVEV (reference sequence). The trim removed 7 bases at V and 4 bases at J, leaving 9 bases unmatched. The CDR3 runs 14 residues.

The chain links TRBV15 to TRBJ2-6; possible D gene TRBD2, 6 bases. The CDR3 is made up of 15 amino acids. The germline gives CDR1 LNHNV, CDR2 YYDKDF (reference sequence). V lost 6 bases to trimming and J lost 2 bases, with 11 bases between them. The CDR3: CATSKSSAGANVLTF. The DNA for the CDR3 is TGTGCCACCAGTAAATCTAGCGCTGGGGCCAACGTCCTGACTTTC.

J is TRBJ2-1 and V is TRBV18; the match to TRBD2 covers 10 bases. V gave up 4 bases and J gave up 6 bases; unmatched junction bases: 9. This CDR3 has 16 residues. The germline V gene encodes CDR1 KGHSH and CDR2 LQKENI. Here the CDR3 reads CASSQKIAGGVNEQFF. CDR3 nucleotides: TGTGCCAGCTCACAGAAAATAGCGGGAGGCGTCAATGAGCAGTTCTTC.

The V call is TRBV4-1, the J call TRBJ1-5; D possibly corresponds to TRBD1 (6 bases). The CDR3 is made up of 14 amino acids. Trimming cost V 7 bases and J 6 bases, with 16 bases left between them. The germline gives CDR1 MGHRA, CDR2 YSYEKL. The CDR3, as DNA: TGCGCCAGCAAGGACCTAGGGGGATCTCAGCCCCAGCATTTT. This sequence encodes CASKDLGGSQPQHF.

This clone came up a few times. The CDR3 reads CASSFVAGPQYF. For the CDR3, the DNA is TGTGCCAGCAGCTTCGTAGCCGGCCCTCAGTACTTC. V and J are TRBV5-4 and TRBJ2-4; D unresolved. Trimming took off 2 bases at V and 12 bases at J, with 12 bases between the two ends. This CDR3 has 12 amino acids. The V gene's germline CDR1 is SGHNT and CDR2 YYREEE (reference sequence).

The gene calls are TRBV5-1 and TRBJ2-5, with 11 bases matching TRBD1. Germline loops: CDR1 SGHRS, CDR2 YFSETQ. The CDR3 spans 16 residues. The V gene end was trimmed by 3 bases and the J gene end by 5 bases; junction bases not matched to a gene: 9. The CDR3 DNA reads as TGCGCCAGCAGCTCAGATAGGACAGGGGGCATGGAGACCCAGTACTTC. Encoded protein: CASSSDRTGGMETQYF. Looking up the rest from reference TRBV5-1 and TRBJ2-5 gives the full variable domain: KAGVTQTPRYLIKTRGQQVTLSCSPISGHRSVSWYQQTPGQGLQFLFEYFSETQRNKGNFPGRFSGRQFSNSRSEMNVSTLELGDSALYLCASSSDRTGGMETQYFGPGTRLLVL.

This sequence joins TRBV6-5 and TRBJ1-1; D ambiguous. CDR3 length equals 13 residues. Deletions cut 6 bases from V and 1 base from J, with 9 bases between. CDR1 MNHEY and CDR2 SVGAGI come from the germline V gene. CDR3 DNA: TGTGCCAGCAGATCCTTATGGAACACTGAAGCTTTCTTT. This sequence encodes CASRSLWNTEAFF.

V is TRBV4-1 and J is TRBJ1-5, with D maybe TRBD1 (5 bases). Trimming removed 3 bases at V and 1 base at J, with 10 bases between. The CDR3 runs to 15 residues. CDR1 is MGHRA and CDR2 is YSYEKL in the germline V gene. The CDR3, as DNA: TGCGCCAGCAGCCACCCCAGACAGAGCAATCAGCCCCAGCATTTT. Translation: CASSHPRQSNQPQHF.

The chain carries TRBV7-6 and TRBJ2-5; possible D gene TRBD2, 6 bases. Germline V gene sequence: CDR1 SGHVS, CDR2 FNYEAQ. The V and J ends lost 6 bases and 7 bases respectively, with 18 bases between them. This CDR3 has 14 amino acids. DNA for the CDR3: TGTGCCAGCAGTCGAGTACCGGGGGTGTCGACCCAGTACTTC. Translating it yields CASSRVPGVSTQYF.

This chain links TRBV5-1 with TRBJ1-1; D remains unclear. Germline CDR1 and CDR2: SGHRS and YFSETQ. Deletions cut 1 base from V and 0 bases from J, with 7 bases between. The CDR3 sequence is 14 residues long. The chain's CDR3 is CASSLHRLNTEAFF. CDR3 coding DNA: TGCGCCAGCAGCTTGCACAGATTGAACACTGAAGCTTTCTTT.

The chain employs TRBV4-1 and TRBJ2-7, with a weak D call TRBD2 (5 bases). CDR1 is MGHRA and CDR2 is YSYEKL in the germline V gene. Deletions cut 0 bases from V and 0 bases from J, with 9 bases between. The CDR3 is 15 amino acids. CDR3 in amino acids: CASSQDLAYSYEQYF. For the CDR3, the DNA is TGCGCCAGCAGCCAAGATCTAGCTTACTCCTACGAGCAGTACTTC.

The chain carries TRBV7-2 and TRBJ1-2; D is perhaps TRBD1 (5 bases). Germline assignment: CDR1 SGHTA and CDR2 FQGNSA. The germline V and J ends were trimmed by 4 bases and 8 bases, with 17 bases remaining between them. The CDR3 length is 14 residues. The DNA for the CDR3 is TGTGCCAGCAGCTGGGGCCAAAGGGGCTGGGGCTACACCTTC. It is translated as CASSWGQRGWGYTF.

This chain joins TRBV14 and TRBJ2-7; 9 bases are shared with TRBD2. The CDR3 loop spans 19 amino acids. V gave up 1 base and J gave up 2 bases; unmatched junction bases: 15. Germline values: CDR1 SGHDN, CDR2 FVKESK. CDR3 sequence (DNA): TGTGCCAGCAGCCAAGTGGTGATGGGACTAGCAGAACTCGCCTACGAGCAGTACTTC. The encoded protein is CASSQVVMGLAELAYEQYF.

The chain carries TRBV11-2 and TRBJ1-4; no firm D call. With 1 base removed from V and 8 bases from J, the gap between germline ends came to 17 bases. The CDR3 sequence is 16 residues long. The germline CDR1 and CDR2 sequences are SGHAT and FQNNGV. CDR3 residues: CASSLVLETEREKLFF. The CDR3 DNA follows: TGTGCCAGCAGCTTAGTTCTGGAGACGGAGAGGGAAAAACTGTTTTTT. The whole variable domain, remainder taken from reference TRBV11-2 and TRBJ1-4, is EAGVAQSPRYKIIEKRQSVAFWCNPISGHATLYWYQQILGQGPKLLIQFQNNGVVDDSQLPKDRFSAERLKGVDSTLKIQPAKLEDSAVYLCASSLVLETEREKLFFGSGTQLSVL.